A selection of T cell receptor beta chains follows, all from one sample in a study of CXCR3-negative and CXCR3-positive naive CD8 T cells. TCRdb re-called the 5' RACE reads and gives one entry per CDR3 protein, without DNA. The sample has some 47,000 distinct CDR3 sequences. The sequenced material came from naive CXCR3+ CD8+ T cells from blood. The source of these receptors is a human donor in good health. Some clones in this sample may be carry-over from other donors' samples. Each CDR3 is given with its conserved first and last residue.

V	J	CDR3
TRBV29-1	TRBJ2-7	CSVEQGEAYEQYF
TRBV27	TRBJ2-1	CASSPTPLAVTPGHEQFF
TRBV6-2/TRBV6-3	TRBJ2-7	CASSYSTGATEKQYF
TRBV12-3/TRBV12-4	TRBJ1-2	CASTHLEQGGLYGYTF
TRBV5-5	TRBJ2-1	CASYRGYEQFF
TRBV5-1	TRBJ2-1	CASSLGTSGLRNEQFF
TRBV10-3	TRBJ2-7	CAIRPDPGQVGEQYF
TRBV4-3	TRBJ2-7	CASSQDVAGNYEQYF
TRBV7-9	TRBJ2-1	CASSLATSGSYNEQFF
TRBV29-1	TRBJ1-1	CSVESHRGEDTEAFF
TRBV15	TRBJ2-7	CATSLNNYEQYF
TRBV29-1	TRBJ1-1	CSVEDTQGATVPLEAFF
TRBV4-1	TRBJ2-7	CASSQEWVAGIYEQYF
TRBV20-1	TRBJ2-7	CSAAPGYSYEQYF
TRBV15	TRBJ1-2	CATSWTANYGYTF
TRBV27	TRBJ2-5	CASSFDQTGDQETQYF
TRBV7-2	TRBJ2-7	CASSHPQGRPYEQYF
TRBV25-1	TRBJ2-5	CASSDLAEQETQYF
TRBV20-1	TRBJ2-7	CSAKVHREGPSYEQYF
TRBV6-5	TRBJ1-2	CASRGPDYGYTF
TRBV29-1	TRBJ1-1	CSVGWENTEAVF
TRBV12-3/TRBV12-4	TRBJ2-3	CASSLDSYTDTQYF
TRBV12-3/TRBV12-4	TRBJ1-3	CASSPSSGNTIYF
TRBV4-3	TRBJ2-7	CASSQDGDRTYEQYF
TRBV7-9	TRBJ1-4	CASSLAPGGTHEKLFF
TRBV29-1	TRBJ1-1	CSVVQPRVTANTEAFF
TRBV29-1	TRBJ1-1	CSVRTPGKTEAFF